This T cell receptor beta chain was captured in a study of blood T cells in healthy people across ages. Study conclusions and caveats: Across samples, TCR beta diversity tracked strongly with naive T cell percentage. It was held that diversity estimates obtained from one million T cells represented underestimates.

This CDR3 is built from 13 residues. The germline V gene encodes CDR1 MNHNY and CDR2 SVGAGI (reference sequence). V was pared by 0 bases and J by 10 bases, with 5 bases of the junction left unmatched. A second PCR of about 7 to 11 cycles used a sample-barcoded 5' primer and a J-beta primer mix. Each cDNA molecule was tagged by a template-switch adaptor that had 12 random nucleotides. TCRdb re-called the 5' RACE reads with MiXCR, one entry per CDR3 protein. This sample has fewer than 2 million distinct CDR3 sequences, with around 40% found just once. Only a few counts were recorded for this clonotype. The antigen is undetermined.

This sequence joins TRBV6-6 and TRBJ1-2; 7 nucleotides align to TRBD1. The sample consisted of blood. This clonotype was sampled from a human donor in good health. This CDR3 is CASSYSTGNVYTF. As DNA, the CDR3 is TGTGCCAGCAGTTACTCGACAGGGAACGTCTACACCTTC.